What follows are 2 T cell receptor beta chains derived from one specimen sequenced in a study of post-analysis software for immune sequencing data. For these TCRs, the target antigens are not known. Points from the study as a whole: Four or five TRBV segments (TRBV5-6, TRBV5-1 and TRBV20-1 among them) occurred more frequently in patients than in controls.

cDNA libraries of TCR beta carried unique molecular identifiers. Via MiXCR, TCRdb re-called the PCR reads, giving one row per CDR3 protein. The table shows about 460,000 distinct CDR3 sequences, with over 35% occurring only once. Input material: blood. These receptors were collected from a girl aged 5-17 years with multiple sclerosis.

The chain recombines TRBV11-2 with TRBJ2-3; 7 bases map to TRBD2. Germline CDR1 is SGHAT and CDR2 is FQNNGV. V lost 4 bases and J lost 4; bases outside the gene matches: 11. The CDR3 covers 16 residues. CDR3 protein: CASSSLASRGADTQYF. Here the CDR3 DNA reads TGTGCCAGCAGCTCTCTAGCGTCTCGGGGGGCAGATACGCAGTATTTT.

The chain is built from TRBV10-3 and TRBJ2-4, with D unclear. The tail of the sequence fits TRBJ2-5 better, so the J call may be wrong. The CDR3 has 14 residues. Germline values: CDR1 ENHRY, CDR2 SYGVKD. Here the CDR3 DNA reads TGTGCCATCAGTGAGTTGTCTTCGGGAGAGACCCAGTACTTC. Translation gives CAISELSSGETQYF.